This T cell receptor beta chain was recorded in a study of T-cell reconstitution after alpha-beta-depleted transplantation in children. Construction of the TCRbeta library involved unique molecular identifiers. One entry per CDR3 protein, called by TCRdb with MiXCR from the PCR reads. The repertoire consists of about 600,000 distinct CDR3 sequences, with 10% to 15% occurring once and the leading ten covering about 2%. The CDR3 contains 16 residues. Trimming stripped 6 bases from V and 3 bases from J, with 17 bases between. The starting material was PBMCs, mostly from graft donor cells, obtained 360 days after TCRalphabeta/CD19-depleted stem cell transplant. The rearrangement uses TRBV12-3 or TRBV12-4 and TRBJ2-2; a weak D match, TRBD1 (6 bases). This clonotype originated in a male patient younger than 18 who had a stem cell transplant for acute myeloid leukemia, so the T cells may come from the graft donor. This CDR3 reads CASSFQSRGYTGELFF. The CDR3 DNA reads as TGTGCCAGCAGCTTTCAAAGCAGGGGATACACCGGGGAGCTGTTTTTT.